These 15 T cell receptor beta chains originate from one sample sequenced in a study of siplizumab effects on memory and regulatory T cells. Sequencing was performed with immunoSEQ multiplex PCR; in TCRdb, only in-frame clones are kept and a portion is missing. Here the sample spans approximately 68,000 clones, about 89% being singletons. Sample: CD8+ T cells sorted from blood. The receptors stem from a human donor in good health.

J is TRBJ2-7 and V is TRBV7-9; perhaps TRBD2 as D (5 bases). The germline gives CDR1 SEHNR, CDR2 FQNEAQ (reference sequence). With 1 base removed from V and 7 bases from J, the gap between germline ends came to 14 bases. This CDR3 contains 14 residues. The CDR3 sequence: CASSLGGWGIEQYF. CDR3 in DNA: TGTGCCAGCAGCTTAGGCGGGTGGGGAATTGAGCAGTACTTC.

The chain carries TRBV5-4 and TRBJ2-3; 7 bases are shared with TRBD2. Looked up from germline, CDR1 is SGHNT and CDR2 is YYREEE (reference sequence). The CDR3 runs 15 residues. The J segment lost 4 bases and the V segment lost 0 bases, leaving 5 bases of the junction unmatched. The CDR3: CASSLVAGAPDTQYF. CDR3 DNA sequence: TGTGCCAGCAGCTTGGTAGCGGGTGCACCAGATACGCAGTATTTT.

The V call is TRBV7-9, the J call TRBJ2-7; perhaps TRBD2 as D (5 bases). The CDR3 totals 13 residues. CDR1 and CDR2 from the germline V gene are SEHNR and FQNEAQ (reference sequence). V dropped 5 bases and J dropped 5 bases, with 13 bases sitting between them. The CDR3 loop is CASSPVLAHEQYF. For the CDR3, the DNA is TGTGCCAGCAGCCCAGTCCTAGCCCACGAGCAGTACTTC.

This chain connects TRBV2 to TRBJ1-1; maybe TRBD1 (5 bases). The germline gives CDR1 SNHLY, CDR2 FYNNEI. Trimming removed 4 bases at V and 3 bases at J, with 18 bases between. The CDR3 length is 16 residues. The CDR3 is CASSGIERGTDTEAFF. DNA for the CDR3: TGTGCCAGCAGTGGAATCGAACGGGGGACGGACACTGAAGCTTTCTTT.

The chain recombines TRBV4-1 with TRBJ1-5, with TRBD1 as a possible D gene (5 bases). Between the trimmed V and J ends, which lost 3 bases and 9 bases, there was a span of 12 bases. The germline CDR1 and CDR2 sequences are MGHRA and YSYEKL. This CDR3 region has 13 residues. CDR3 in DNA: TGCGCCAGCAGCCACCCCGGGGGTAGGCCCCAGCATTTT. It is translated as CASSHPGGRPQHF.

This clone showed up just once. The chain joins TRBV10-2 to TRBJ2-1, with D hard to call. CDR3 length equals 15 residues. Trimming removed 4 bases at V and 0 bases at J, with 10 bases between. The V gene's germline CDR1 is WSHSY and CDR2 SAAADI. This CDR3 is CASSGLSSSYNEQFF. The CDR3 DNA reads as TGCGCCAGCAGTGGGCTATCTAGCTCCTACAATGAGCAGTTCTTC.

J is TRBJ1-1 and V is TRBV4-1; TRBD1 aligns across 7 bases. V was clipped by 5 bases and J by 1 base; unmatched bases: 4. Germline CDR1 is MGHRA and CDR2 is YSYEKL. The CDR3 runs to 14 residues. CDR3 sequence: CASSWDSSNTEAFF. The CDR3 region has the DNA TGCGCCAGCAGCTGGGACAGCTCGAACACTGAAGCTTTCTTT.

V gene TRBV5-5 combines with J gene TRBJ2-7; D ambiguous. The CDR3 runs to 13 residues. V was clipped by 6 bases and J by 4 bases, with 14 bases between them. Germline values: CDR1 SGHKS, CDR2 YYEKEE (reference sequence). The CDR3 spells CASNSGSDYEQYF. The CDR3 bases are TGTGCCAGCAATTCGGGCTCCGATTACGAGCAGTACTTC. Drawing the rest from reference TRBV5-5 and TRBJ2-7, the complete variable domain is DAGVTQSPTHLIKTRGQQVTLRCSPISGHKSVSWYQQVLGQGPQFIFQYYEKEERGRGNFPDRFSARQFPNYSSELNVNALLLGDSALYLCASNSGSDYEQYFGPGTRLTVT.

The J gene is TRBJ2-7, the V gene TRBV27; D gene ambiguous. Germline values: CDR1 MNHEY, CDR2 SMNVEV (reference sequence). Trimming took off 6 bases at V and 6 bases at J, with 12 bases between the two ends. The CDR3 has 12 residues. In DNA, the CDR3 is TGTGCCAGCAGCTCTTCCCCTCGCGAGCAGTACTTC. Its protein is CASSSSPREQYF.

CDR3 in amino acids: CAISGLAGGSYEQYF. CDR3 nucleotide sequence: TGTGCCATCAGTGGACTAGCGGGAGGATCCTACGAGCAGTACTTC. This chain links TRBV10-3 with TRBJ2-7; 13 nucleotides align to TRBD2. CDR1 ENHRY and CDR2 SYGVKD come from the germline V gene. The ends lost 4 bases at V and 1 base at J; junction bases unmatched: 1. The CDR3 is made up of 15 amino acids.

This chain joins TRBV10-3 and TRBJ2-7, with 7 nucleotides matching TRBD1. This CDR3 has 14 residues. The V gene end was trimmed by 0 bases and the J gene end by 6 bases; junction bases not matched to a gene: 5. The V gene's germline CDR1 is ENHRY and CDR2 SYGVKD. The chain's CDR3 is CAISESSGTAEQYF. The CDR3 region has the DNA TGTGCCATCAGTGAGTCGTCTGGGACAGCCGAGCAGTACTTC.

The V call is TRBV7-9, the J call TRBJ2-1; D gene uncertain. The CDR3 length is 11 residues. Trimming pared 9 bases from V and 8 bases from J, leaving 11 bases between. Germline values: CDR1 SEHNR, CDR2 FQNEAQ (reference sequence). The CDR3 bases are TGTGCCAGTGAGAATGGCGATGAGCAGTTCTTC. Amino acids: CASENGDEQFF.

The J gene is TRBJ2-1, the V gene TRBV10-2, with D uncertain. Germline lookup yields CDR1 WSHSY and CDR2 SAAADI. V shed 5 bases and J shed 0 bases, with 8 bases lying between them. The CDR3 has 14 amino acids. CDR3 in DNA: TGCGCCAGCAGTTATAGCAGCTCCTACAATGAGCAGTTCTTC. Translating gives CASSYSSSYNEQFF.

This clone was observed a handful of times. This sequence joins TRBV11-2 and TRBJ1-1, with D possibly matching TRBD1 (5 bases). V gave up 7 bases and J gave up 0 bases, with 12 bases separating them. The CDR3 is made up of 14 amino acids. Germline CDR1 SGHAT, CDR2 FQNNGV. CDR3 coding DNA: TGTGCCAGCATCGGACACAACATGAACACTGAAGCTTTCTTT. It yields the protein CASIGHNMNTEAFF. The whole variable domain, filled in from reference TRBV11-2 and TRBJ1-1, reads EAGVAQSPRYKIIEKRQSVAFWCNPISGHATLYWYQQILGQGPKLLIQFQNNGVVDDSQLPKDRFSAERLKGVDSTLKIQPAKLEDSAVYLCASIGHNMNTEAFFGQGTRLTVV.

J is TRBJ2-7 and V is TRBV14, with D perhaps TRBD2 (6 bases). Germline V gene data show CDR1 as SGHDN and CDR2 as FVKESK. This CDR3 is 15 amino acids long. Between the trimmed V and J ends, which lost 1 base and 2 bases, there was a span of 12 bases. CDR3 DNA: TGTGCCAGCAGCCAAGTAATAGCGGCTCCCTACGAGCAGTACTTC. It yields the protein CASSQVIAAPYEQYF.